This paragraph covers one T cell receptor beta chain sequence. Its target is unknown. The data originate from a study of Tregs in tolerant kidney transplant recipients. For the study at large: Sorting of CD4+CD25+CD127- cells followed roughly 3-day belatacept mixed lymphocyte reactions, sometimes with roughly five-day graft donor restimulation. Points from the study as a whole: Expanding Tregs on activated donor B cells appeared to best identify donor-specific TCRbeta clones.

The CDR3 totals 19 residues. The V and J ends lost 2 bases and 1 base respectively, with 20 bases between them. CDR1 and CDR2 (germline): SGHNT, YENEEA. Profiled with immunoSEQ multiplex PCR; TCRdb holds only in-frame clones, not every one. The sample lists about 31,000 clones, under 90% occurring once. The sample taken for sequencing was Tregs from blood cultured with allogeneic cells. This chain connects TRBV11-3 to TRBJ2-2; D tentatively reads TRBD1 or TRBD2 (5 bases each). The sequence derives from a human donor in good health. The DNA of the CDR3 is TGTGCCAGCAGCTTAAACTGGGGGTTTATGGGGGTGAACACCGGGGAGCTGTTTTTT. It is translated as CASSLNWGFMGVNTGELFF.